The TCR beta chain under discussion was sequenced for a study of low-dose radiotherapy and immunotherapy resistance in tumors. Time point given: before trial treatment. Each donor was administered nivolumab, ipilimumab, aspirin, low-dose cyclophosphamide and low-dose radiotherapy. At least ten counts were recorded for this clonotype. First-strand cDNA relied on TRAV- and TRBV-specific primers spanning alpha and beta chains. A constant-region primer paired with the V-primer adapter amplified TCRs over roughly 18 PCR cycles. mRNA isolates were amplified via in vitro transcription. TCRdb re-analysed the reads in MiXCR, keeping a single row per CDR3 protein. The data show some 88,000 distinct CDR3 sequences, with more than 7.5% seen just once and 0.8% to 1.3% held by the top ten. Trimming stripped 7 bases from V and 8 bases from J, with 17 bases between. This CDR3 is 13 amino acids long. Germline lookup yields CDR1 MNHEY and CDR2 SMNVEV (reference sequence).

Sequenced here: PBMCs, sampled before treatment. The genes are TRBV27 and TRBJ1-2; TRBD1 is a possible D gene (6 bases). The receptor was isolated from a male donor with prostate cancer. The CDR3 sequence is CASTSTGHGGYTF. The CDR3 DNA is TGTGCCAGCACTTCTACAGGGCACGGGGGCTACACCTTC.